The next 22 T cell receptor beta chains were all read from a single sample in a study of human T cells and chemical hapten exposure. The time point was: patch test 2, 6 weeks after DPC sensitization. Treatment described: therapeutic diphenylcyclopropenone sensitization with weekly scalp DPC. TCRdb re-derived calls from the RACE reads in MiXCR, one entry per CDR3 protein. Altogether 80,000 to 100,000 distinct CDR3 sequences are present, about a tenth being singletons, with the ten largest covering just over 2%. The sample in question was whole blood, obtained in connection with sensitization to the hapten diphenylcyclopropenone (DPC). The receptors were gathered from a woman aged 35 to 49 with alopecia areata. Some clones in this sample may be carry-over from other donors' samples.

This chain uses TRBV7-9 with TRBJ2-4; 11 bases are shared with TRBD2. J gave up 0 bases and V 4 bases, and 8 bases lay outside the gene matches. CDR3 length: 18 amino acids. Germline V gives CDR1 SEHNR, CDR2 FQNEAQ (reference sequence). CDR3 DNA: TGTGCCAGCAGCTCCCTGGGACTAGCGGATTTAGCCAAAAACATTCAGTACTTC. It specifies CASSSLGLADLAKNIQYF.

This clonotype was counted many times. The rearrangement links TRBV29-1 to TRBJ2-3, with a possible D match to TRBD1 (8 bases). The CDR3 totals 14 residues. CDR1 SQVTM and CDR2 ANQGSEA come from the germline V gene. Trimming left V 6 bases short and J 1 base short, with 14 bases between. As DNA, the CDR3 is TGCAGCGTCGACAGGGGAGGGGGCACAGATACGCAGTATTTT. It codes for CSVDRGGGTDTQYF.

The J gene is TRBJ2-1, the V gene TRBV25-1; TRBD1 matches 7 bases. The CDR3 extends over 14 amino acids. V lost 6 bases and J lost 2; bases outside the gene matches: 4. Germline V gene lookup returns CDR1 MGHDK and CDR2 SYGVNS. Here the CDR3 DNA reads TGTGCCAGCAGAGGACAGGCCCCCTACAATGAGCAGTTCTTC. Translated, it gives CASRGQAPYNEQFF.

This clonotype was detected only a few times. The chain couples TRBV28 to TRBJ1-5; the match to TRBD1 covers 7 bases. CDR1 is MDHEN and CDR2 is SYDVKM in the germline V gene. The length of the CDR3 is 13 residues. The J segment lost 5 bases and the V segment lost 3 bases, leaving 1 base of the junction unmatched. The CDR3 loop reads CASSFTGDQPQHF. DNA of the CDR3: TGTGCCAGCAGTTTTACAGGGGATCAGCCCCAGCATTTT.

This clonotype was detected many times. The junction does not match germline at one end; this may be a read error. The rearrangement uses TRBV15 and TRBJ2-3, with 7 bases matching TRBD1. The CDR3 sequence is 14 residues long. CDR1 is LNHNV, CDR2 YYDKDF, per germline (reference sequence). Here the CDR3 DNA reads TGTGCTACCAAGAGGTACAGGGGAACAGATACGCAGTATTTT. It specifies CATKRYRGTDTQYF. The whole variable domain, remainder taken from reference TRBV15 and TRBJ2-3, is DAMVIQNPRYQVTQFGKPVTLSCSQTLNHNVMYWYQQKSSQAPKLLFHYYDKDFNNEADTPDNFQSRRPNTSFCFLDIRSPGLGDTAMYLCATKRYRGTDTQYFGPGTRLTVL.

This chain joins TRBV9 and TRBJ2-7; D gene ambiguous. The CDR3 covers 14 residues. Germline CDR1 SGDLS, CDR2 YYNGEE. V gave up 0 bases and J gave up 2 bases, with 9 bases separating them. The CDR3 protein is CASSVDGGAYEQYF. The CDR3 DNA is TGTGCCAGCAGCGTAGATGGCGGTGCCTACGAGCAGTACTTC.

This rearrangement joins TRBV10-3 to TRBJ2-3; D unresolved. CDR1 is ENHRY and CDR2 is SYGVKD in the germline V gene. This CDR3 has 11 amino acids. V was trimmed by 5 bases and J by 2 bases, leaving 2 bases between them. The CDR3 is CAISSTDTQYF. CDR3 DNA: TGTGCCATCAGTTCCACAGATACGCAGTATTTT.

The chain recombines TRBV5-1 with TRBJ1-4; no definite D call. V was trimmed by 2 bases and J by 1 base, leaving 12 bases between them. The CDR3 sequence is 16 residues long. CDR1 is SGHRS, CDR2 YFSETQ, per germline. CDR3 loop: CASSFSGRRTNEKLFF. The DNA of the CDR3 is TGCGCCAGCAGCTTTTCTGGCCGGAGAACTAATGAAAAACTGTTTTTT.

There are many counts of this clonotype. The gene calls are TRBV2 and TRBJ2-6, with 14 bases lining up with TRBD2. The CDR3 has 19 residues. V dropped 0 bases and J dropped 2; count of bases not matched to a gene: 3. Germline CDR1 and CDR2: SNHLY and FYNNEI. The CDR3 is CASSEAGLAGDPGANVLTF. The CDR3 nucleotides are TGTGCCAGCAGTGAAGCGGGACTAGCGGGAGACCCTGGGGCCAACGTCCTGACTTTC.

This clonotype was found many times. The rearrangement uses TRBV20-1 and TRBJ1-6; possibly TRBD1 for D (5 bases). The V gene's germline CDR1 is DFQATT and CDR2 SNEGSKA (reference sequence). CDR3 length: 14 amino acids. The V and J ends lost 1 base and 9 bases respectively, with 13 bases between them. The CDR3 protein is CSARATPGVSPLHF. The CDR3 DNA reads as TGCAGTGCTAGAGCCACACCGGGGGTTTCACCCCTCCACTTT.

This clonotype was counted only a few times. The chain links TRBV12-3 or TRBV12-4 to TRBJ1-4; 7 nucleotides align to TRBD1. The J segment lost 6 bases and the V segment lost 6 bases, leaving 4 bases of the junction unmatched. The CDR3 spans 13 residues. The CDR3 loop is CASSQGQYEKLFF. CDR3 coding DNA: TGTGCCAGCAGCCAGGGACAGTATGAAAAACTGTTTTTT.

The V and J genes are TRBV12-3 or TRBV12-4 and TRBJ2-7, with TRBD1 matching over 9 bases. CDR3 size: 15 residues. V shed 7 bases and J 1 base; nucleotides not matched to a gene: 8. CDR3 bases: TGTGCCAGCACCTCTCACGGGACAGGGTCCTACGAGCAGTACTTC. Its protein product is CASTSHGTGSYEQYF.

This sequence joins TRBV5-1 and TRBJ2-5, with 7 bases fitting TRBD1. With V trimmed by 0 bases and J by 3 bases, 8 bases remained unmatched. Germline V gives CDR1 SGHRS, CDR2 YFSETQ. The CDR3 has 16 residues. The CDR3 spells CASSLAYTGEKETQYF. The CDR3 DNA reads as TGCGCCAGCAGCTTGGCCTACACAGGGGAAAAAGAGACCCAGTACTTC.

This chain joins TRBV5-6 and TRBJ2-5; D is unclear. Trimming removed 2 bases at V and 5 bases at J, with 13 bases between. Germline V lookup: CDR1 SGHDT, CDR2 YYEEEE. This CDR3 spans 14 amino acids. The chain's CDR3 is CASSLRTPHETQYF. The CDR3 nucleotides read TGTGCCAGCAGCTTACGGACGCCTCACGAGACCCAGTACTTC.

The rearrangement uses TRBV5-4 and TRBJ2-3, with D perhaps matching TRBD2 (6 bases). V was cut by 2 bases and J by 6 bases, with 16 bases left in between. This CDR3 has 15 residues. The germline V gene encodes CDR1 SGHNT and CDR2 YYREEE (reference sequence). The CDR3 protein is CASSFRTGVPDTQYF. DNA of the CDR3: TGTGCCAGCAGCTTCAGGACGGGAGTACCGGATACGCAGTATTTT.

This clonotype came up many times. The chain has TRBV20-1 and TRBJ2-7; TRBD2 matches at 7 bases. V dropped 0 bases and J dropped 3; count of bases not matched to a gene: 8. This CDR3 has 15 residues. CDR1 and CDR2 (germline): DFQATT, SNEGSKA (reference sequence). In nucleotides, the CDR3 is TGCAGTGCTAGAGATCCTAGGGAGGGCGTCTACGAGCAGTACTTC. Amino acids: CSARDPREGVYEQYF.

This clonotype was detected ten times or more. V usage is TRBV3-1 and J usage is TRBJ2-7; 11 nucleotides match TRBD2. CDR1 and CDR2 from the germline V gene are LGHDT and YNNKEL (reference sequence). J gave up 6 bases and V 3 bases, and 7 bases lay outside the gene matches. The CDR3 is made up of 15 amino acids. The CDR3 loop reads CASSQPTSGRSEQYF. CDR3 coding DNA: TGTGCCAGCAGCCAGCCCACTAGCGGGAGAAGCGAGCAGTACTTC.

This clonotype appeared a few times. The chain uses TRBV12-3 or TRBV12-4 and TRBJ2-6, with D uncertain. Deletions cut 5 bases from V and 3 bases from J, with 8 bases between. The CDR3 contains 14 residues. CDR3 sequence reads: CASSLSGGANVLTF. In DNA, the CDR3 is TGTGCCAGCAGTCTTTCTGGTGGGGCCAACGTCCTGACTTTC.

In this sample, this clonotype turned up a few times. This rearrangement joins TRBV4-2 to TRBJ2-1, with 10 bases aligning to TRBD2. Germline CDR1 is LGHNA and CDR2 is YNFKEQ. V shed 4 bases and J 1 base; nucleotides not matched to a gene: 4. CDR3 length: 16 amino acids. The CDR3 sequence: CASSLTSGMSYNEQFF. The CDR3 nucleotides read TGTGCCAGCAGCCTCACTAGCGGGATGTCCTACAATGAGCAGTTCTTC.

This clonotype was found many times. This chain connects TRBV7-2 to TRBJ1-2; D gene uncertain. Germline-derived CDR1 and CDR2 are SGHTA and FQGNSA. The CDR3 is 11 amino acids. The V and J ends lost 0 bases and 12 bases respectively, with 8 bases between them. The CDR3 DNA follows: TGTGCCAGCAGCTTAGCTGGGGATCACACCTTC. Translated: CASSLAGDHTF. The variable domain in full, completed from reference TRBV7-2 and TRBJ1-2, reads GAGVSQSPSNKVTEKGKDVELRCDPISGHTALYWYRQSLGQGLEFLIYFQGNSAPDKSGLPSDRFSAERTGGSVSTLTIQRTQQEDSAVYLCASSLAGDHTFGSGTRLTVV.

The sample holds a few counts of this clonotype. The rearrangement uses TRBV7-9 and TRBJ2-1, with D unresolved. Germline CDR1 is SEHNR and CDR2 is FQNEAQ (reference sequence). The CDR3 sequence is 14 residues long. Trimming cost V 5 bases and J 3 bases, with 11 bases left between them. The CDR3 DNA is TGTGCCAGCAGCACATCCGCGGTCTACAATGAGCAGTTCTTC. It codes for CASSTSAVYNEQFF.

This clonotype was detected a few times. The rearrangement links TRBV7-2 to TRBJ2-3; D is unresolved. The CDR3 consists of 15 residues. The V and J ends lost 2 bases and 1 base respectively, with 10 bases between them. Germline values: CDR1 SGHTA, CDR2 FQGNSA. CDR3 sequence: CASSLSLLGTDTQYF. The CDR3 bases are TGTGCCAGCAGCTTATCACTACTCGGCACAGATACGCAGTATTTT. Variable domain in full (rest from reference TRBV7-2 and TRBJ2-3): GAGVSQSPSNKVTEKGKDVELRCDPISGHTALYWYRQSLGQGLEFLIYFQGNSAPDKSGLPSDRFSAERTGGSVSTLTIQRTQQEDSAVYLCASSLSLLGTDTQYFGPGTRLTVL.